These 18 T cell receptor beta chains were all obtained from the same sample, sequenced in a study of T cell changes during pregnancy in multiple sclerosis. Libraries were prepared by immunoSEQ multiplex PCR; TCRdb keeps only in-frame clonotypes and omits some of them. The table shows roughly 72,000 clones, with over 85% occurring only once. This specimen consisted of CD4+ T cells from peripheral blood mononuclear cells, obtained after pregnancy. The source is a female donor with multiple sclerosis, enrolled in a pregnancy study.

The chain links TRBV13 to TRBJ1-5; weak D call: TRBD1 (6 bases). This CDR3 is built from 15 residues. The V and J ends lost 7 bases and 4 bases respectively, with 17 bases between them. Germline V gives CDR1 PRHDT, CDR2 FYEKMQ (reference sequence). The CDR3 nucleotides read TGTGCCAGCAACTGGTCCAGGGGATCAAATCAGCCCCAGCATTTT. This gives the protein CASNWSRGSNQPQHF.

The chain uses TRBV4-3 and TRBJ2-1, with 11 bases matching TRBD2. Per the germline V gene, CDR1 is LGHNA and CDR2 is YSLEER. There are 16 residues in the CDR3. Losses at the gene ends were 4 bases for V and 2 bases for J; bases not matched to a gene: 4. The CDR3, as DNA: TGCGCCAGCAGCCGCGAACTAGCGGGAGCCTACAATGAGCAGTTCTTC. It specifies CASSRELAGAYNEQFF.

The chain employs TRBV4-3 and TRBJ1-1; possibly TRBD1 for D (5 bases). CDR1 is LGHNA and CDR2 is YSLEER in the germline V gene. Trimming took off 2 bases at V and 1 base at J, with 11 bases between the two ends. The CDR3 is 15 amino acids. The CDR3 sequence is CASSQNRGGNTEAFF. CDR3 bases: TGCGCCAGCAGCCAAAACCGGGGGGGGAACACTGAAGCTTTCTTT.

The rearrangement joins TRBV29-1 to TRBJ2-3; 12 bases align to TRBD2. CDR1 and CDR2 from the germline V gene are SQVTM and ANQGSEA. The CDR3 contains 14 residues. V dropped 3 bases and J dropped 6; count of bases not matched to a gene: 4. CDR3 in amino acids: CSVDLLAGGDTQYF. CDR3 in DNA: TGCAGCGTTGATCTGCTAGCGGGAGGGGATACGCAGTATTTT.

This chain joins TRBV5-1 and TRBJ1-3; a possible D gene is TRBD1 (6 bases). This CDR3 is built from 14 residues. The germline V gene has CDR1 SGHRS and CDR2 YFSETQ. The V gene lost 4 bases and the J gene lost 2 bases, with 10 bases spanning the gap. Here the CDR3 reads CASSLGQPGNTIYF. The CDR3, as DNA: TGCGCCAGCAGCCTTGGACAGCCTGGAAACACCATATATTTT. Full variable domain (missing parts from reference TRBV5-1 and TRBJ1-3): KAGVTQTPRYLIKTRGQQVTLSCSPISGHRSVSWYQQTPGQGLQFLFEYFSETQRNKGNFPGRFSGRQFSNSRSEMNVSTLELGDSALYLCASSLGQPGNTIYFGEGSWLTVV.

CDR3 sequence: CASSPTQGSGDNEQFF. The CDR3 DNA reads as TGTGCCAGCAGTCCGACCCAAGGTAGCGGGGACAATGAGCAGTTCTTC. V is TRBV28 and J is TRBJ2-1; 8 bases line up with TRBD2. Per the germline V gene, CDR1 is MDHEN and CDR2 is SYDVKM. V shed 5 bases, J shed 5 bases, and the junction held 11 bases outside the gene matches. The CDR3 length is 16 residues.

The chain links TRBV5-4 to TRBJ1-1; a possible D gene is TRBD1 (5 bases). Per the germline V gene, CDR1 is SGHNT and CDR2 is YYREEE (reference sequence). Trimming left V 5 bases short and J 4 bases short, with 12 bases between. There are 13 residues in the CDR3. The CDR3, as DNA: TGTGCCAGCAGTGCGCGCGGGGGCACTGAAGCTTTCTTT. Translation: CASSARGGTEAFF. Looking up the rest from reference TRBV5-4 and TRBJ1-1 gives the full variable domain: ETGVTQSPTHLIKTRGQQVTLRCSSQSGHNTVSWYQQALGQGPQFIFQYYREEENGRGNFPPRFSGLQFPNYSSELNVNALELDDSALYLCASSARGGTEAFFGQGTRLTVV.

The V and J genes are TRBV12-5 and TRBJ2-1; no firm D call. Trimming stripped 2 bases from V and 6 bases from J, with 8 bases between. Germline CDR1 is LGHNT and CDR2 is FRNRAP. This CDR3 comprises 13 residues. CDR3 coding DNA: TGTGCTAGTGGTTTGACTCGGAGCAATGAGCAGTTCTTC. Residues: CASGLTRSNEQFF.

This clone has only one observation. The J gene is TRBJ2-3, the V gene TRBV11-2; D gene uncertain. This CDR3 is built from 16 residues. V lost 1 base to trimming and J lost 2 bases, with 13 bases between them. Germline loops: CDR1 SGHAT, CDR2 FQNNGV. Here the CDR3 DNA reads TGTGCCAGCAGCTTAGTTTTCCGCAGTCTCACAGATACGCAGTATTTT. The encoded protein is CASSLVFRSLTDTQYF.

The chain is built from TRBV5-4 and TRBJ1-1, with TRBD1 identical over 7 bases. The CDR3 contains 14 residues. Losses at the gene ends were 5 bases for V and 2 bases for J; bases not matched to a gene: 6. CDR1 SGHNT and CDR2 YYREEE come from the germline V gene (reference sequence). The CDR3 DNA is TGTGCCAGCAGAAGAACAGGGGCCAACACTGAAGCTTTCTTT. Its translation is CASRRTGANTEAFF.

The chain couples TRBV5-6 to TRBJ2-5; tentatively, D is TRBD1 (6 bases). From germline, CDR1 is SGHDT and CDR2 YYEEEE. The CDR3 consists of 17 residues. The germline V and J ends were trimmed by 2 bases and 1 base, with 18 bases remaining between them. The CDR3 reads CASSLLKTGRVQETQYF. In DNA, the CDR3 is TGTGCCAGCAGCTTATTAAAAACAGGGAGAGTCCAAGAGACCCAGTACTTC. Variable domain in full (rest from reference TRBV5-6 and TRBJ2-5): DAGVTQSPTHLIKTRGQQVTLRCSPKSGHDTVSWYQQALGQGPQFIFQYYEEEERQRGNFPDRFSGHQFPNYSSELNVNALLLGDSALYLCASSLLKTGRVQETQYFGPGTRLLVL.

The chain is built from TRBV5-1 and TRBJ1-3; D not certain. From germline, CDR1 is SGHRS and CDR2 YFSETQ. CDR3 length equals 12 residues. The ends were cut back, 4 bases at V and 3 bases at J, with 5 bases in the middle. As DNA, the CDR3 is TGCGCCAGCAGCCTCAGTGGAAACACCATATATTTT. Its protein product is CASSLSGNTIYF.

This chain uses TRBV7-9 with TRBJ2-7; tentatively, D is TRBD2 (5 bases). V lost 4 bases and J 3 bases, leaving 10 bases between the germline ends. Germline-derived CDR1 and CDR2 are SEHNR and FQNEAQ (reference sequence). The CDR3 totals 13 residues. The CDR3 DNA reads TGTGCCAGCAGCTCCGGACTGTTCTACGAGCAGTACTTC. Protein: CASSSGLFYEQYF.

The chain joins TRBV28 to TRBJ1-5; possibly TRBD1 for D (6 bases). Germline V gene data show CDR1 as MDHEN and CDR2 as SYDVKM. The CDR3 extends over 12 amino acids. V was trimmed by 8 bases and J by 7 bases, leaving 12 bases between them. The CDR3 region is CASVGGGQPQHF. The CDR3 DNA sequence: TGTGCCAGCGTAGGGGGGGGACAGCCCCAGCATTTT.

The V and J genes are TRBV6-1 and TRBJ1-2; D remains unclear. V lost 6 bases and J lost 4, with 9 bases in between. The CDR3 is made up of 12 amino acids. Per germline, CDR1 MNHNS and CDR2 SASEGT. The CDR3: CASRGQTYGYTF. CDR3 sequence (DNA): TGTGCCAGCAGGGGCCAGACCTATGGCTACACCTTC.

The chain is built from TRBV4-1 and TRBJ1-6; D might be TRBD1 (5 bases). CDR1 is MGHRA and CDR2 is YSYEKL in the germline V gene. Deletions cut 0 bases from V and 9 bases from J, with 12 bases between. This CDR3 contains 15 residues. This chain's CDR3 is CASSQDWGIGSPLHF. In DNA, the CDR3 is TGCGCCAGCAGCCAAGACTGGGGCATCGGTTCACCCCTCCACTTT.

This CDR3 reads CASSPTGKSNTIYF. Written as DNA, the CDR3 is TGTGCCAGCAGCCCGACAGGGAAGTCAAACACCATATATTTT. V and J are TRBV13 and TRBJ1-3; TRBD1 matches at 7 bases. Germline loops: CDR1 PRHDT, CDR2 FYEKMQ (reference sequence). Germline trimming cut 5 bases from V and 6 bases from J; bases unmatched to any gene: 7. The CDR3 runs 14 residues.

The rearrangement uses TRBV6-5 and TRBJ2-7; possibly TRBD1 for D (5 bases). Trimming shortened V by 6 bases and J by 3 bases, and 12 bases separated the two germline ends. The CDR3 is made up of 13 amino acids. Germline V CDR1 and CDR2: MNHEY, SVGAGI. Here the CDR3 reads CASSQGPSYEQYF. The CDR3, as DNA: TGTGCCAGCAGCCAGGGTCCTAGCTACGAGCAGTACTTC.